A single T cell receptor beta chain is shown here with its context. One junction end does not reproduce the germline sequence, and a read error may be involved. The data derive from a study of identifying expanded T cells in peripheral blood. Libraries were prepared by immunoSEQ multiplex PCR; TCRdb keeps only in-frame clonotypes and omits some of them. Among approximately 130,000 clones listed, about four fifths were seen once. In germline, CDR1 is LNHDA, CDR2 SQIVND (reference sequence). This CDR3 spans 13 amino acids. This chain connects TRBV19 to TRBJ1-1, with 7 nucleotides matching TRBD1. Input material: blood. The clonotype comes from a person aged 18 to 75 in good health. The CDR3 DNA reads TGTGCTAGTAGGGGACAGAGTTACACTGAAGCTTTCTTT. Protein product: CASRGQSYTEAFF.